This T cell receptor (beta chain) was captured in a study of cytomegalovirus exposure and HLA in healthy donors. Whole-study context: Sequencing of about 200 million T cells in an earlier analysis found about 120 million unique TCR beta sequences.

60 Vbeta and 13 Jbeta primers were used in PCR. Data came from immunoSEQ multiplex PCR; TCRdb stores just in-frame clones and leaves some out. The sample gives about 140,000 clones, approximately 80% of which show up once; over 2% is in the top ten. Germline V gene lookup returns CDR1 LNHDA and CDR2 SQIVND (reference sequence). Trimming took 3 bases from V and 5 from J, leaving 10 bases between them. This CDR3 is built from 13 residues. Sequenced sample: PBMCs. This TCR came from a middle-aged man in good health and CMV-seronegative. This sequence joins TRBV19 and TRBJ1-1; TRBD1 might be the D (6 bases). CDR3 nucleotide sequence: TGTGCCAGTAGTATTTCAGGGGCTACTGAAGCTTTCTTT. It encodes CASSISGATEAFF. The full variable domain, rest sourced from reference TRBV19 and TRBJ1-1, is DGGITQSPKYLFRKEGQNVTLSCEQNLNHDAMYWYRQDPGQGLRLIYYSQIVNDFQKGDIAEGYSVSREKKESFPLTVTSAQKNPTAFYLCASSISGATEAFFGQGTRLTVV.